Below are 27 T cell receptor beta chains sequenced from a single sample in a study of Ad26.COV2.S vaccination and SARS-CoV-2 variants. The treatment: roughly 18 received Ad26.COV2.S at low or high dose, single or two shots; about 5 received placebo; per-sample allocation not given. Sampling happened 63 days after the first vaccine or placebo injection. Produced via immunoSEQ multiplex PCR; TCRdb's table is partial and in-frame only. The sample contains about 440,000 clones, roughly 87% of which appear only once. The sequenced sample was peripheral blood, obtained in a trial of Ad26.COV2.S vaccine versus placebo. The source is a person aged 18-65 years who received the Ad26.COV2.S COVID-19 vaccine or a placebo.

The J gene is TRBJ1-2, the V gene TRBV5-5; 10 nucleotides line up with TRBD1. V was pared by 0 bases and J by 4 bases, with 3 bases of the junction left unmatched. Germline V gene sequence: CDR1 SGHKS, CDR2 YYEKEE (reference sequence). This CDR3 has 15 amino acids. The CDR3 nucleotides read TGTGCCAGCAGCTTGGGGACAGGGGGAATCTATGGCTACACCTTC. Its protein product is CASSLGTGGIYGYTF.

The chain employs TRBV20-1 and TRBJ2-1, with TRBD2 identical over 7 bases. V was clipped by 3 bases and J by 15 bases; unmatched bases: 8. Germline V gene data show CDR1 as DFQATT and CDR2 as SNEGSKA (reference sequence). The CDR3 loop spans 11 amino acids. The CDR3 coding sequence is TGCAGTGCTAGTGTTGGGGACTACTCGTTCTTC. It encodes CSASVGDYSFF.

This rearrangement joins TRBV7-8 to TRBJ1-1, with D unclear. Germline V lookup: CDR1 SGHVS, CDR2 FQNEAQ. Trimming pared 5 bases from V and 3 bases from J, leaving 10 bases between. This CDR3 has 13 amino acids. The CDR3 here is CASSLRRDTEAFF. CDR3 DNA sequence: TGTGCCAGCAGCCTCCGGAGGGACACTGAAGCTTTCTTT.

The chain combines TRBV28 with TRBJ2-7; D might be TRBD1 or TRBD2, each matching 5 bases. V lost 4 bases and J 3 bases, leaving 10 bases between the germline ends. Germline CDR1 MDHEN, CDR2 SYDVKM. The CDR3 has 13 residues. The CDR3 region has the DNA TGTGCCAGCAGTTGGGGGATGAACTACGAGCAGTACTTC. Translated, it gives CASSWGMNYEQYF. Full variable domain (rest looked up from reference TRBV28 and TRBJ2-7): DVKVTQSSRYLVKRTGEKVFLECVQDMDHENMFWYRQDPGLGLRLIYFSYDVKMKEKGDIPEGYSVSREKKERFSLILESASTNQTSMYLCASSWGMNYEQYFGPGTRLTVT.

The chain is built from TRBV5-1 and TRBJ2-7; 12 bases are shared with TRBD2. The germline V gene encodes CDR1 SGHRS and CDR2 YFSETQ. CDR3 length equals 16 residues. V shed 4 bases and J 2 bases; nucleotides not matched to a gene: 7. As DNA, the CDR3 is TGCGCCAGCAGCCCCCTAGCGGGAGGGGCCACCTACGAGCAGTACTTC. Translated: CASSPLAGGATYEQYF.

V gene TRBV7-9 combines with J gene TRBJ2-1; TRBD2 aligns across 7 bases. Germline trimming cut 2 bases from V and 15 bases from J; bases unmatched to any gene: 13. CDR3 length equals 14 residues. Germline assignment: CDR1 SEHNR and CDR2 FQNEAQ (reference sequence). The CDR3 DNA is TGTGCCAGCAGCTTAACCGAAATGGGCGGGAGTTCGTTCTTC. This encodes CASSLTEMGGSSFF.

V gene TRBV5-1 combines with J gene TRBJ2-3; D gene uncertain. V gave up 0 bases and J gave up 3 bases, with 8 bases separating them. The CDR3 covers 14 residues. From germline, CDR1 is SGHRS and CDR2 YFSETQ. CDR3 sequence reads: CASSLGGETDTQYF. The CDR3 bases are TGCGCCAGCAGCTTGGGTGGTGAAACAGATACGCAGTATTTT.

The chain combines TRBV7-9 with TRBJ2-5, with 12 bases fitting TRBD2. The CDR3 consists of 17 residues. Per the germline V gene, CDR1 is SEHNR and CDR2 is FQNEAQ (reference sequence). The V segment lost 7 bases and the J segment 5 bases; nucleotides outside the gene matches: 14. CDR3 amino acids: CASKKGASGRASETQYF. The CDR3 DNA sequence: TGTGCCAGCAAAAAGGGGGCTAGCGGGAGGGCCTCGGAGACCCAGTACTTC.

This sequence joins TRBV7-9 and TRBJ2-5, with 7 nucleotides matching TRBD1. The CDR3 length is 16 residues. Germline loops: CDR1 SEHNR, CDR2 FQNEAQ (reference sequence). The V gene end was trimmed by 1 base and the J gene end by 1 base; junction bases not matched to a gene: 6. CDR3 residues: CASSLVGGEGQETQYF. As DNA, the CDR3 is TGTGCCAGCAGCTTAGTAGGGGGCGAAGGCCAAGAGACCCAGTACTTC.

V is TRBV7-9 and J is TRBJ2-1; tentatively, D is TRBD2 (6 bases). The CDR3 covers 16 residues. V lost 5 bases and J 0 bases, leaving 14 bases between the germline ends. Germline CDR1 SEHNR, CDR2 FQNEAQ (reference sequence). CDR3 sequence (DNA): TGTGCCAGCAGCCCCCCTGGGGGGAGCTCCTACAATGAGCAGTTCTTC. It encodes CASSPPGGSSYNEQFF.

This clone showed up just once. The V gene is TRBV27, the J gene TRBJ2-3; tentative D call: TRBD2 (5 bases). The V end lost 0 bases, the J end lost 8 bases, and 9 bases lay between the germline ends. Germline assignment: CDR1 MNHEY and CDR2 SMNVEV (reference sequence). This CDR3 is 13 amino acids long. The CDR3 protein is CASSLSFAGTQYF. In nucleotides, the CDR3 is TGTGCCAGCAGTTTATCGTTCGCGGGTACGCAGTATTTT.

The gene calls are TRBV5-4 and TRBJ2-7, with D maybe TRBD2 (6 bases). Germline V CDR1 and CDR2: SGHNT, YYREEE (reference sequence). Deletions cut 4 bases from V and 1 base from J, with 12 bases between. The CDR3 extends over 14 amino acids. CDR3 amino acids: CASSPSGFSYEQYF. The CDR3 coding sequence is TGTGCCAGCAGCCCAAGCGGGTTTTCCTACGAGCAGTACTTC.

The chain links TRBV4-3 to TRBJ2-7; 9 nucleotides line up with TRBD1. The CDR3 extends over 17 amino acids. Germline V gives CDR1 LGHNA, CDR2 YSLEER. V lost 0 bases, J lost 3 bases, and 9 bases stayed unmatched. DNA of the CDR3: TGCGCCAGCAGCCAAGAGACGGGACAGGGATTAGGCTACGAGCAGTACTTC. This codes for CASSQETGQGLGYEQYF.

V and J are TRBV9 and TRBJ2-3; perhaps TRBD1 as D (7 bases). Germline CDR1 SGDLS, CDR2 YYNGEE. The CDR3 sequence is 12 residues long. The V and J ends lost 3 bases and 10 bases respectively, with 12 bases between them. The CDR3 region is CASSARGESQYF. Written as DNA, the CDR3 is TGTGCCAGCAGCGCCAGGGGGGAATCGCAGTATTTT.

The chain employs TRBV6-2 or TRBV6-3 and TRBJ2-1; D is unclear. The V end lost 6 bases, the J end lost 4 bases, and 10 bases lay between the germline ends. Germline CDR1 and CDR2: MNHEY and SVGEGT. This CDR3 spans 13 amino acids. In DNA form, the CDR3 reads TGTGCCAGCAGCCGAGACCAATACAATGAGCAGTTCTTC. Amino acid sequence: CASSRDQYNEQFF.

The chain recombines TRBV28 with TRBJ2-1; 10 positions match TRBD2. Germline CDR1 MDHEN, CDR2 SYDVKM. This CDR3 comprises 15 residues. Trimming at V came to 5 bases and at J to 3 bases, leaving 4 bases not matched to a gene. Here the CDR3 reads CASSLRTSGYNEQFF. Here the CDR3 DNA reads TGTGCCAGCAGTCTCCGGACTAGCGGCTACAATGAGCAGTTCTTC.

This chain links TRBV9 with TRBJ2-1; 9 bases agree with TRBD1. The CDR3 spans 15 residues. V lost 0 bases and J lost 6; bases outside the gene matches: 4. In germline, CDR1 is SGDLS, CDR2 YYNGEE. CDR3 loop: CASSVGDRVGNEQFF. Written as DNA, the CDR3 is TGTGCCAGCAGCGTAGGGGACAGGGTGGGCAATGAGCAGTTCTTC.

J is TRBJ2-1 and V is TRBV11-3; either TRBD1 or TRBD2 may fit D (6 bases each). The CDR3 covers 14 residues. Trimming shortened V by 3 bases and J by 9 bases, and 15 bases separated the two germline ends. Germline V CDR1 and CDR2: SGHNT, YENEEA. CDR3 amino acids: CASSLSSGAGEQFF. DNA for the CDR3: TGTGCCAGCAGCTTGAGTTCGGGGGCCGGTGAGCAGTTCTTC.

The V call is TRBV7-8, the J call TRBJ1-2; a weak D match, TRBD1 (5 bases). Trimming cost V 5 bases and J 8 bases, with 24 bases left between them. The germline V gene has CDR1 SGHVS and CDR2 FQNEAQ. The CDR3 spans 16 residues. The chain's CDR3 is CASSTPPWQGTRGYTF. As DNA, the CDR3 is TGTGCCAGCAGCACGCCGCCTTGGCAGGGTACGCGCGGCTACACCTTC.

The chain recombines TRBV6-2 or TRBV6-3 with TRBJ2-1; 9 positions agree with TRBD2. This CDR3 contains 16 residues. V shed 0 bases, J shed 2 bases, and the junction held 2 bases outside the gene matches. Germline V lookup: CDR1 MNHEY, CDR2 SVGEGT. CDR3: CASSYSGLAPYNEQFF. CDR3 coding DNA: TGTGCCAGCAGTTACTCCGGACTAGCGCCCTACAATGAGCAGTTCTTC.

This clone was recorded a few times. The DNA of the CDR3 is TGTGCCAGCAGTTTAGGGTCCTGGGGGCAGTTCTTC. Residues: CASSLGSWGQFF. The chain employs TRBV12-3 or TRBV12-4 and TRBJ2-1, with unresolved D. Trimming took off 1 base at V and 12 bases at J, with 10 bases between the two ends. The CDR3 totals 12 residues.

This rearrangement joins TRBV6-2 or TRBV6-3 to TRBJ2-1; no firm D call. Trimming stripped 0 bases from V and 6 bases from J, with 6 bases between. Germline values: CDR1 MNHEY, CDR2 SVGEGT. The CDR3 length is 13 residues. This CDR3 reads CASSYSLTNEQFF. The CDR3 nucleotides are TGTGCCAGCAGTTACTCCCTGACCAATGAGCAGTTCTTC.

J is TRBJ1-3 and V is TRBV23-1; 8 bases are shared with TRBD1. TRBV23-1 is noted as an ORF with a role that remains uncertain. V was pared by 4 bases and J by 4 bases, with 9 bases of the junction left unmatched. This CDR3 contains 16 residues. For the CDR3, the DNA is TGCGCCAGCAGTCCACAAGGACAGGGTGTGGGAAACACCATATATTTT. It yields the protein CASSPQGQGVGNTIYF.

J is TRBJ1-5 and V is TRBV6-2 or TRBV6-3; D possibly corresponds to TRBD1 (5 bases). Trimming took 4 bases from V and 2 from J, leaving 9 bases between them. Germline CDR1 and CDR2: MNHEY and SVGEGT. The CDR3 has 14 residues. CDR3 sequence reads: CASSLQVRNQPQHF. CDR3 sequence (DNA): TGTGCCAGCAGTTTACAGGTCCGCAATCAGCCCCAGCATTTT.

This clone has a count of ten or more. The chain uses TRBV27 and TRBJ2-7; TRBD2 matches at 10 bases. Germline CDR1 is MNHEY and CDR2 is SMNVEV (reference sequence). The trim removed 5 bases at V and 1 base at J, leaving 2 bases unmatched. The CDR3 totals 14 residues. CDR3 in DNA: TGTGCCAGCAGTGAACTAGCGGGATCCTACGAGCAGTACTTC. It is translated as CASSELAGSYEQYF.

The chain joins TRBV28 to TRBJ2-7, with 7 positions matching TRBD2. V trimming: 3 bases; J trimming: 3 bases; junction bases outside the gene matches: 8. Germline CDR1 and CDR2: MDHEN and SYDVKM. This CDR3 region has 15 residues. CDR3 region: CASSFGSREDYEQYF. The CDR3 nucleotides are TGTGCCAGCAGTTTTGGATCCCGGGAGGACTACGAGCAGTACTTC.

The genes are TRBV3-1 (or the pseudogene TRBV3-2) and TRBJ2-5, with D perhaps TRBD2 (7 bases). Trimming left V 4 bases short and J 5 bases short, with 17 bases between. CDR1 is LGHDT, CDR2 YNNKEL, per germline (reference sequence). The CDR3 runs to 15 residues. The CDR3 bases are TGTGCCAGCAGCCCCTTCGGACTAGGGGGGGAGACCCAGTACTTC. It is translated as CASSPFGLGGETQYF.